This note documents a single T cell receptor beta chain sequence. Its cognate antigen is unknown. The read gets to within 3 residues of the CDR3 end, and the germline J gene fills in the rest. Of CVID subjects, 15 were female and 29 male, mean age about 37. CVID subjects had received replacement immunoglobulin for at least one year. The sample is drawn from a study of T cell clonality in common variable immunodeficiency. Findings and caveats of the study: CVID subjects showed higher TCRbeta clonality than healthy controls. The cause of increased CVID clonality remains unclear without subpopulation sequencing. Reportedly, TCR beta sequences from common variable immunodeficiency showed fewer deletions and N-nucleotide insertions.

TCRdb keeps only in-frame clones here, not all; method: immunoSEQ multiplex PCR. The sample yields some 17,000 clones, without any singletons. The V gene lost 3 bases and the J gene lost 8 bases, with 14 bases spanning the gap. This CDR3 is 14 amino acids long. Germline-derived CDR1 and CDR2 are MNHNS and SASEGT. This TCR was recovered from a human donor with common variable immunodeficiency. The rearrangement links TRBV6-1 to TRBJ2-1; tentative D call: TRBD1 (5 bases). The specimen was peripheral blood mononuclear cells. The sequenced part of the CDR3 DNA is TGTGCCAGCAGTGACAGGGTCTTAGGCGATGAG. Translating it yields CASSDRVLGDE. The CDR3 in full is CASSDRVLGDEQFF.